This T cell receptor (beta chain) came from a study of cytomegalovirus exposure and HLA in healthy donors. Overall study results and limits: The classifier reportedly diagnosed cytomegalovirus status with high specificity and sensitivity.

Details on this clone: No antigen is known for it. Other DNA sequences in this sample translate to the same CDR3.

The assay was immunoSEQ multiplex PCR, and TCRdb's table has in-frame clones only and misses some. The table lists around 300,000 clones, 70% to 90% of them singletons. J was trimmed by 4 bases and V by 2 bases; bases with no gene match: 2. Per the germline V gene, CDR1 is SGHRS and CDR2 is YFSETQ. The CDR3 runs 13 residues. This clonotype was obtained from a young woman in good health and CMV-seronegative. The rearrangement uses TRBV5-1 and TRBJ2-7, with 8 bases that match TRBD2. Sequenced input: PBMCs. As DNA, the CDR3 is TGCGCCAGCAGCTTCGGGGGGGCTTACGAGCAGTACTTC. Residues: CASSFGGAYEQYF.